The TCR beta chain described here comes from a study of technical replicates of blood from several donors. Here immunoSEQ multiplex PCR was the method, and the copy in TCRdb shows in-frame clones only, minus some. The sample consists of tens of thousands of clones, about 91% of them appearing once. Sequenced input: T cells isolated from PBMCs. This TCR was recovered from a human donor in good health.

The CDR3 spells CASKRVVGPPGDEQYF. The DNA of the CDR3 is TGCGCCAGCAAAAGGGTAGTCGGGCCACCGGGGGACGAGCAGTACTTC. The chain links TRBV5-1 to TRBJ2-7, with a weak D call TRBD2 (6 bases). Germline V gives CDR1 SGHRS, CDR2 YFSETQ. Between the trimmed V and J ends, which lost 6 bases and 5 bases, there was a span of 24 bases. CDR3 length: 16 amino acids.